This T cell receptor (beta chain) comes out of a study of blood T cells in healthy people across ages. With V trimmed by 3 bases and J by 1 base, 5 bases remained unmatched. The CDR3 extends over 16 amino acids. Germline V gives CDR1 SEHNR, CDR2 FQNEAQ (reference sequence). Combining a sample-barcoded 5' primer with a J-beta primer mix, a second PCR ran for 7 to 11 cycles. TCRdb independently ran MiXCR on the 5' RACE reads; one entry per CDR3 protein. The profile shows around 790,000 distinct CDR3 sequences, roughly 44% of them singletons. Sequences were obtained from blood. The chain recombines TRBV7-9 with TRBJ2-3; 9 bases match TRBD1. The origin of this receptor is a man in his sixties in good health. The CDR3 nucleotides read TGTGCCAGCAGCTTGGTACAGGGGGCCCGCACAGATACGCAGTATTTT. The encoded protein is CASSLVQGARTDTQYF.